Listed below are T cell receptor beta chains from one sample, sequenced in a study of T cells after yellow fever vaccination. TCRdb called the 5' RACE reads again in MiXCR, with one record for every CDR3 protein. The sample lists about 320,000 distinct CDR3 sequences, about 10% seen once, with 3% to 3.5% in the top ten. This specimen was CD4+ T cells sorted from PBMCs, taken 45 days after the yellow fever booster vaccination. The receptors come from a man between 18 and 29 years old who received the YFV17D yellow fever vaccine. Both conserved end residues are part of each CDR3. The D gene is left open where the match is weak. Size is stated for part of the rows, as once, few or many counts, or as a class when the clone is expanded.

clone_size: .; v_call: TRBV5-1; j_call: TRBJ2-3; d_call: TRBD2; cdr3_nt: TGCGCCAGCAGCCGGTCGGCTAGCGGGAGCACAGATACGCAGTATTTT; cdr3_aa: CASSRSASGSTDTQYF
clone_size: many; v_call: TRBV28; j_call: TRBJ2-3; d_call: .; cdr3_nt: TGTGCCAGCAGTTCTCCCGGGCGCACCACAGATACGCAGTATTTT; cdr3_aa: CASSSPGRTTDTQYF
clone_size: .; v_call: TRBV4-2; j_call: TRBJ2-1; d_call: TRBD1; cdr3_nt: TGTGCCAGCAGCCAAGATCCCTGGGACAGCTCCTACAATGAGCAGTTCTTC; cdr3_aa: CASSQDPWDSSYNEQFF
clone_size: .; v_call: TRBV18; j_call: TRBJ1-1; d_call: .; cdr3_nt: TGTGCCAGCTCGGGGGGCATTGGCGCTGAAGCTTTCTTT; cdr3_aa: CASSGGIGAEAFF
clone_size: few; v_call: TRBV20-1; j_call: TRBJ2-5; d_call: .; cdr3_nt: TGCAGTGCTGGTGGACGAGGGACGGTGACCCAGTACTTC; cdr3_aa: CSAGGRGTVTQYF
clone_size: .; v_call: TRBV12-3/TRBV12-4; j_call: TRBJ2-5; d_call: TRBD2; cdr3_nt: TGTGCCAGCAGAGAGCGGACTAGCGGGGAAGAGACCCAGTACTTC; cdr3_aa: CASRERTSGEETQYF
clone_size: .; v_call: TRBV4-2; j_call: TRBJ1-1; d_call: .; cdr3_nt: TGTGCCAGCAGCCAAGACCGGGGGGAATGGGTCTTT; cdr3_aa: CASSQDRGEWVF
clone_size: many; v_call: TRBV7-9; j_call: TRBJ1-1; d_call: TRBD1; cdr3_nt: TGTGCCAGCAGCTCGGGACAGGTGAACACTGAAGCTTTCTTT; cdr3_aa: CASSSGQVNTEAFF
clone_size: .; v_call: TRBV7-6; j_call: TRBJ2-3; d_call: .; cdr3_nt: TGTGCCAGCAGCTCCATTTTGTCAGATACGCAGTATTTT; cdr3_aa: CASSSILSDTQYF
clone_size: few; v_call: TRBV14; j_call: TRBJ2-3; d_call: .; cdr3_nt: TGTGCCAGCAGCATGTGGGGGATAGGCACAGATACGCAGTATTTT; cdr3_aa: CASSMWGIGTDTQYF
clone_size: few; v_call: TRBV5-1; j_call: TRBJ2-5; d_call: .; cdr3_nt: TGCGCCAGCAGCTTGCGCTCGCGGGGCCAAGAGACCCAGTACTTC; cdr3_aa: CASSLRSRGQETQYF
clone_size: few; v_call: TRBV5-4; j_call: TRBJ2-5; d_call: .; cdr3_nt: TGTGCCAGCCGCCAGGCGGGGCGCAACCGGGAGACCCAGTACTTC; cdr3_aa: CASRQAGRNRETQYF
clone_size: .; v_call: TRBV25-1; j_call: TRBJ1-1; d_call: .; cdr3_nt: TGTGCCAGCAGTTTGGAATACCACACTGAAGCTTTCTTT; cdr3_aa: CASSLEYHTEAFF
clone_size: .; v_call: TRBV10-2; j_call: TRBJ1-5; d_call: .; cdr3_nt: TGCGCCAGCACCGAAACAGGCGGGCAGCCCCAGCATTTT; cdr3_aa: CASTETGGQPQHF
clone_size: few; v_call: TRBV20-1; j_call: TRBJ2-5; d_call: .; cdr3_nt: TGCAGTGCTAGAGAGCGTGGGCGGGGACCACAAGAGACCCAGTACTTC; cdr3_aa: CSARERGRGPQETQYF
clone_size: .; v_call: TRBV6-1; j_call: TRBJ2-2; d_call: .; cdr3_nt: TGTGCCAGCACGGCAGGGACGAACACCGGGGAGCTGTTTTTT; cdr3_aa: CASTAGTNTGELFF
clone_size: .; v_call: TRBV12-3/TRBV12-4; j_call: TRBJ1-2; d_call: .; cdr3_nt: TGTGCCAGCAGTTTAGGGCAGACCCCAAACTATGGCTACACCTTC; cdr3_aa: CASSLGQTPNYGYTF
clone_size: many; v_call: TRBV4-2; j_call: TRBJ2-5; d_call: TRBD1; cdr3_nt: TGTGCCAGCAGCCAAGATCCCCCGGGACAGGGAGAAGAGACCCAGTACTTC; cdr3_aa: CASSQDPPGQGEETQYF
clone_size: .; v_call: TRBV6-5; j_call: TRBJ1-6; d_call: TRBD1; cdr3_nt: TGTGCCAGCAGTGAGACAGGGGGCGGTTCACCCCTCCACTTT; cdr3_aa: CASSETGGGSPLHF
clone_size: few; v_call: TRBV7-2; j_call: TRBJ1-1; d_call: .; cdr3_nt: TGTGCCAGCCGGTGGACAGACATAAGAACTGAAGCTTTCTTT; cdr3_aa: CASRWTDIRTEAFF
clone_size: .; v_call: TRBV3-1; j_call: TRBJ2-1; d_call: .; cdr3_nt: TGTGCCAGCAGCCTGATAGCTAGTGAGCAGTTCTTC; cdr3_aa: CASSLIASEQFF
clone_size: .; v_call: TRBV10-3; j_call: TRBJ1-5; d_call: .; cdr3_nt: TGTGCCAGCCGCGGTGAAACAGGGTTAGGGCAGCCCCAGCATTTT; cdr3_aa: CASRGETGLGQPQHF
clone_size: .; v_call: TRBV7-2; j_call: TRBJ1-2; d_call: TRBD1; cdr3_nt: TGTGCCAGCAGCCCTCCCCCGACAGGGGAGGTTCCGGGCTACACCTTC; cdr3_aa: CASSPPPTGEVPGYTF
clone_size: .; v_call: TRBV27; j_call: TRBJ2-3; d_call: .; cdr3_nt: TGTGCCAGCAGTATCCGGGACGGGACAGATACGCAGTATTTT; cdr3_aa: CASSIRDGTDTQYF
clone_size: .; v_call: TRBV28; j_call: TRBJ1-2; d_call: TRBD1; cdr3_nt: TGTGCCAGCAGTGTGACAGGGAAGCTTCTCGATGGCTACACCTTC; cdr3_aa: CASSVTGKLLDGYTF
clone_size: many; v_call: TRBV6-5; j_call: TRBJ2-5; d_call: .; cdr3_nt: TGTGCCAGCAGCCAGGGCATGAGGCAGACCCAGTACTTC; cdr3_aa: CASSQGMRQTQYF
clone_size: .; v_call: TRBV12-3/TRBV12-4; j_call: TRBJ2-2; d_call: .; cdr3_nt: TGTGCCAGCACTCCCTGGGAGTCGGCCGGGGAGCTGTTTTTT; cdr3_aa: CASTPWESAGELFF
clone_size: few; v_call: TRBV11-2; j_call: TRBJ1-1; d_call: TRBD1; cdr3_nt: TGTGCCAGCAGCCCAGACAGGACAGGCCTTGAAGCTTTCTTT; cdr3_aa: CASSPDRTGLEAFF
clone_size: many; v_call: TRBV2; j_call: TRBJ2-2; d_call: .; cdr3_nt: TGTGCCAGCATTCTGGATGGCGGGGAGCTGTTTTTT; cdr3_aa: CASILDGGELFF
clone_size: few; v_call: TRBV20-1; j_call: TRBJ1-1; d_call: TRBD1; cdr3_nt: TGCAGTGCTCTTAGGGACAGGTATGGGGGAACTGAAGCTTTCTTT; cdr3_aa: CSALRDRYGGTEAFF
clone_size: few; v_call: TRBV3-1; j_call: TRBJ2-1; d_call: .; cdr3_nt: TGTGCCAGCAGCTTTCCGGGGGAGTACAATGAGCAGTTCTTC; cdr3_aa: CASSFPGEYNEQFF
clone_size: few; v_call: TRBV28; j_call: TRBJ1-4; d_call: .; cdr3_nt: TGTGCCAGCAGCACCCGGGGGGGCGGAATCGAAAAACTGTTTTTT; cdr3_aa: CASSTRGGGIEKLFF
clone_size: .; v_call: TRBV4-2; j_call: TRBJ2-5; d_call: .; cdr3_nt: TGTGCCAGCAGCCAAGGGACCAGATCGAAAGAGACCCAGTACTTC; cdr3_aa: CASSQGTRSKETQYF
clone_size: few; v_call: TRBV5-4; j_call: TRBJ2-3; d_call: .; cdr3_nt: TGTGCCAGCAGCTCCCCGGGAAGCACAGATACGCAGTATTTT; cdr3_aa: CASSSPGSTDTQYF
clone_size: .; v_call: TRBV7-9; j_call: TRBJ2-3; d_call: TRBD2; cdr3_nt: TGTGCCAGCAGCTTAGCTCCTAGCGGGGTTGATACGCAGTATTTT; cdr3_aa: CASSLAPSGVDTQYF
clone_size: few; v_call: TRBV19; j_call: TRBJ1-1; d_call: TRBD1; cdr3_nt: TGTGCCAGTAGTCGAATTTTCGGGACAGTAACCACTGAAGCTTTCTTT; cdr3_aa: CASSRIFGTVTTEAFF
clone_size: few; v_call: TRBV10-3; j_call: TRBJ2-3; d_call: TRBD2; cdr3_nt: TGTGCCATCAGTGGGGGGACTAGCGCGAGCACAGATACGCAGTATTTT; cdr3_aa: CAISGGTSASTDTQYF
clone_size: few; v_call: TRBV4-2; j_call: TRBJ1-2; d_call: TRBD1; cdr3_nt: TGTGCCAGCAGCCAGGGGCAGGGGGCGCGGTATGGCTACACCTTC; cdr3_aa: CASSQGQGARYGYTF
clone_size: few; v_call: TRBV5-5; j_call: TRBJ1-3; d_call: .; cdr3_nt: TGTGCCAGCAGCTCGACACGCTCTGGAAACACCATATATTTT; cdr3_aa: CASSSTRSGNTIYF
clone_size: .; v_call: TRBV20-1; j_call: TRBJ1-1; d_call: .; cdr3_nt: TGCAGTGCACGCTCCGGGCCACACAACACTGAAGCTTTCTTT; cdr3_aa: CSARSGPHNTEAFF
clone_size: .; v_call: TRBV20-1; j_call: TRBJ1-6; d_call: .; cdr3_nt: TGCAGTGCTAGAGCGCCGGGGGATTCACCCCTCCACTTT; cdr3_aa: CSARAPGDSPLHF